This T cell receptor (beta chain) was found in a study of vaccination and CD4 T cells after COVID-19. Study summary: Cultures serving as controls received a peptide pool (CEFX or HIV-1 Nef) or no peptide.

This clonotype was observed a handful of times. Its antigen remains unidentified. Germline lookup yields CDR1 SNHLY and CDR2 FYNNEI. This CDR3 has 15 residues. The trim removed 3 bases at V and 2 bases at J, leaving 4 bases unmatched. Overall study findings and caveats: Within the convalescent patients, a median roughly 86% of the SARS-CoV-2-reactive clones were ones that appeared only post-vaccination.

The study sequenced cultured CD4+ T cell DNA using the Oncomine TCR Beta short-read assay. TCRdb re-analysed the PCR reads in MiXCR, keeping a single row per CDR3 protein. The sample lists about 14,000 distinct CDR3 sequences, 30% to 35% occurring once. Treatment noted: approximately 9-day PBMC culture with coronavirus spike peptide pools or control peptides (ViraFEST assay). With 8.5 to 10 ug/ml peptide pools and approximately 10 IU/ml IL-2, PBMCs were cultured at approximately 2 million per well. The clonotype comes from a human donor who had recovered from COVID-19. J is TRBJ2-3 and V is TRBV2; 8 bases agree with TRBD2. Sequencing used CD4+ T cells from blood, cultured in vitro, obtained after SARS-CoV-2 vaccination. The CDR3 region is CASSDPLAVTDTQYF. For the CDR3, the DNA is TGTGCCAGCAGTGATCCACTAGCGGTCACAGATACGCAGTATTTT.